The 22 T cell receptor beta chains below come from one sample, sequenced in a study of cytomegalovirus exposure and HLA in healthy donors. The study ran its PCR with 60 Vbeta and 13 Jbeta primers. Clones were read by immunoSEQ multiplex PCR, and TCRdb kept only the in-frame ones, dropping some. The sample lists over 200,000 clones; around 73% were seen once. Sequencing was done on a sample of PBMCs. Receptors originate from a male donor in good health and CMV-seronegative.

The chain has TRBV6-6 and TRBJ2-2; perhaps TRBD2 as D (6 bases). V was pared by 9 bases and J by 6 bases, with 20 bases between. The CDR3 is 15 residues long. The germline CDR1 and CDR2 sequences are MNHNY and SVGAGI (reference sequence). The CDR3 DNA sequence: TGTGCCAGTAGTCGGGACTCCGTTGTCGCCGGGGAGCTGTTTTTT. It codes for CASSRDSVVAGELFF.

The chain employs TRBV9 and TRBJ1-1; D possibly corresponds to TRBD1 (6 bases). Germline V gene lookup returns CDR1 SGDLS and CDR2 YYNGEE. This CDR3 is 15 amino acids long. With 0 bases removed from V and 2 bases from J, the gap between germline ends came to 11 bases. The CDR3 DNA reads as TGTGCCAGCAGCGTAGCAGGGGCCTCAAACACTGAAGCTTTCTTT. Its protein product is CASSVAGASNTEAFF. The full variable domain, its missing parts supplied by reference TRBV9 and TRBJ1-1, is DSGVTQTPKHLITATGQRVTLRCSPRSGDLSVYWYQQSLDQGLQFLIQYYNGEERAKGNILERFSAQQFPDLHSELNLSSLELGDSALYFCASSVAGASNTEAFFGQGTRLTVV.

The CDR3 DNA sequence: TGCGCCAGCAGCCCGACGACTAGCGGGGTTTTGGATGAGCAGTTCTTC. This codes for CASSPTTSGVLDEQFF. The gene calls are TRBV5-1 and TRBJ2-1; 11 nucleotides agree with TRBD2. CDR1 SGHRS and CDR2 YFSETQ come from the germline V gene. CDR3 size: 16 residues. With 4 bases clipped from V and 8 bases from J, the junction kept 11 bases outside the gene matches.

This clone was picked up a small number of times. The chain carries TRBV5-1 and TRBJ2-2, with 8 bases identical to TRBD1. The CDR3 has 15 amino acids. V lost 0 bases, J lost 3 bases, and 1 base stayed unmatched. Germline CDR1 and CDR2: SGHRS and YFSETQ. CDR3 DNA: TGCGCCAGCAGCTTGGCGGACAGGGACACCGGGGAGCTGTTTTTT. Translated: CASSLADRDTGELFF.

This clone was seen more than once but under ten times. The rearrangement uses TRBV5-6 and TRBJ1-1; D not certain. Trimming took 5 bases from V and 4 from J, leaving 12 bases between them. There are 13 residues in the CDR3. Germline V gene data show CDR1 as SGHDT and CDR2 as YYEEEE. In nucleotides, the CDR3 is TGTGCCAGCAGGCGAATGGAGGGCACTGAAGCTTTCTTT. Its protein product is CASRRMEGTEAFF.

Turning to this clone: The same CDR3 also results from other DNA sequences found in this sample. The chain joins TRBV6-5 to TRBJ1-3, with D tentatively TRBD1 (6 bases). Germline V gene lookup returns CDR1 MNHEY and CDR2 SVGAGI. V shed 0 bases and J shed 0 bases, with 9 bases lying between them. The CDR3 has 16 residues. The CDR3 is CASSYSRGSSGNTIYF. As DNA, the CDR3 is TGTGCCAGCAGTTACTCGAGGGGGAGCTCTGGAAACACCATATATTTT.

CDR3 sequence: CASNYKPVGAINYGYTF. For the CDR3, the DNA is TGTGCCAGCAACTATAAGCCGGTGGGGGCCATCAACTATGGCTACACCTTC. J is TRBJ1-2 and V is TRBV7-2, with D possibly TRBD1 on 6 matching bases. CDR1 and CDR2 (germline): SGHTA, FQGNSA. V was clipped by 7 bases and J by 2 bases, with 23 bases between them. This CDR3 spans 17 amino acids. Full variable domain (outside the CDR3, taken from reference TRBV7-2 and TRBJ1-2): GAGVSQSPSNKVTEKGKDVELRCDPISGHTALYWYRQSLGQGLEFLIYFQGNSAPDKSGLPSDRFSAERTGGSVSTLTIQRTQQEDSAVYLCASNYKPVGAINYGYTFGSGTRLTVV.

This chain's CDR3 is CASRLMTGGSNTEAFF. The CDR3 coding sequence is TGTGCCAGTAGACTAATGACAGGGGGATCGAACACTGAAGCTTTCTTT. This chain links TRBV19 with TRBJ1-1; 9 nucleotides agree with TRBD1. CDR3 length: 16 residues. CDR1 LNHDA and CDR2 SQIVND come from the germline V gene (reference sequence). With 6 bases clipped from V and 1 base from J, the junction kept 9 bases outside the gene matches.

There are a few counts of this clone. V usage is TRBV4-2 and J usage is TRBJ2-1; D is perhaps TRBD2 (6 bases). This CDR3 has 14 residues. The germline gives CDR1 LGHNA, CDR2 YNFKEQ. V lost 4 bases to trimming and J lost 7 bases, with 14 bases between them. The CDR3 protein is CASSRSVGGNEQFF. The CDR3 DNA reads as TGTGCCAGCAGCCGAAGTGTGGGGGGAAATGAGCAGTTCTTC.

The chain recombines TRBV7-6 with TRBJ2-3; 11 bases agree with TRBD2. The junction had 5 bases not matched to a gene; V was cut back by 4 bases and J by 2 bases. The germline V gene has CDR1 SGHVS and CDR2 FNYEAQ. The CDR3 has 16 residues. The CDR3 DNA is TGTGCCAGCAGCTGGGGACTAGCGGAGTCCACAGATACGCAGTATTTT. This translates into CASSWGLAESTDTQYF.

This rearrangement joins TRBV27 to TRBJ2-1; maybe TRBD1 (5 bases). CDR1 and CDR2 from the germline V gene are MNHEY and SMNVEV (reference sequence). The CDR3 is made up of 15 amino acids. Trimming removed 2 bases at V and 7 bases at J, with 15 bases between. The CDR3 reads CASSLQGHASNEQFF. In nucleotides, the CDR3 is TGTGCCAGCAGTTTACAGGGCCACGCAAGTAATGAGCAGTTCTTC.

The chain couples TRBV6-5 to TRBJ2-4; maybe TRBD1 (5 bases). Trimming took 0 bases from V and 0 from J, leaving 9 bases between them. CDR3 size: 16 residues. The V gene's germline CDR1 is MNHEY and CDR2 SVGAGI. The CDR3 region has the DNA TGTGCCAGCAGTTACTCGGGGCTTATAGCCAAAAACATTCAGTACTTC. It encodes CASSYSGLIAKNIQYF.

The rearrangement links TRBV5-5 to TRBJ2-5; D possibly corresponds to TRBD1 (6 bases). CDR3 length equals 14 residues. Germline CDR1 reads SGHKS; CDR2 reads YYEKEE (reference sequence). The V end lost 4 bases, the J end lost 3 bases, and 13 bases lay between the germline ends. CDR3 nucleotides: TGTGCCAGCAGCGCGGTCGGACAGAAAGAGACCCAGTACTTC. This gives the protein CASSAVGQKETQYF.

The sample holds a few counts of this clone. The V gene is TRBV10-3, the J gene TRBJ1-2, with 10 bases aligning to TRBD1. The CDR3 has 14 amino acids. Germline CDR1 ENHRY, CDR2 SYGVKD. The trim removed 4 bases at V and 5 bases at J, leaving 4 bases unmatched. Here the CDR3 reads CAISGQGAGYGYTF. The CDR3 bases are TGTGCCATCAGTGGACAGGGGGCGGGATATGGCTACACCTTC.

The chain links TRBV7-2 to TRBJ2-7; 8 bases line up with TRBD2. V lost 1 base, J lost 3 bases, and 8 bases stayed unmatched. CDR3 size: 16 residues. Germline-derived CDR1 and CDR2 are SGHTA and FQGNSA. The CDR3 sequence: CASSLEGLAGRYEQYF. In nucleotides, the CDR3 is TGTGCCAGCAGCTTAGAAGGTCTAGCGGGCCGCTACGAGCAGTACTTC.

V and J are TRBV19 and TRBJ1-1; 11 nucleotides match TRBD1. The CDR3 sequence is 15 residues long. V was clipped by 6 bases and J by 3 bases; unmatched bases: 6. Germline V CDR1 and CDR2: LNHDA, SQIVND (reference sequence). Here the CDR3 reads CASRARDRGDTEAFF. For the CDR3, the DNA is TGTGCCAGTAGAGCCCGGGACAGGGGGGACACTGAAGCTTTCTTT.

The J gene is TRBJ1-5, the V gene TRBV6-1; 7 bases agree with TRBD1. Germline CDR1 and CDR2: MNHNS and SASEGT. This CDR3 comprises 14 residues. The trim removed 6 bases at V and 3 bases at J, leaving 5 bases unmatched. Here the CDR3 reads CASRPTGVNQPQHF. The CDR3 DNA follows: TGTGCCAGCAGACCCACAGGGGTCAATCAGCCCCAGCATTTT.

The chain has TRBV18 and TRBJ2-1; TRBD2 agrees at 9 bases. CDR1 is KGHSH and CDR2 is LQKENI in the germline V gene. After removal of 5 bases from V and 8 bases from J, the junction contained 22 bases not matched to a gene. CDR3 size: 19 residues. The CDR3: CASSGQEVAGASLIHEQFF. Written as DNA, the CDR3 is TGTGCCAGCTCAGGACAGGAGGTAGCGGGAGCTAGTTTAATCCATGAGCAGTTCTTC.

In its sample, this clone was seen a few times. V gene TRBV5-1 combines with J gene TRBJ1-1, with 10 positions matching TRBD1. The V segment lost 4 bases and the J segment 6 bases; nucleotides outside the gene matches: 12. CDR1 and CDR2 from the germline V gene are SGHRS and YFSETQ. The CDR3 runs 16 residues. The CDR3 loop reads CASSLFRTGGSSEAFF. The CDR3 DNA is TGCGCCAGCAGCCTCTTCCGGACAGGGGGTAGCTCTGAAGCTTTCTTT. Supplemented by reference TRBV5-1 and TRBJ1-1, the full variable domain reads KAGVTQTPRYLIKTRGQQVTLSCSPISGHRSVSWYQQTPGQGLQFLFEYFSETQRNKGNFPGRFSGRQFSNSRSEMNVSTLELGDSALYLCASSLFRTGGSSEAFFGQGTRLTVV.

The table lists this clone with a few counts. V gene TRBV30 combines with J gene TRBJ1-1; D is undetermined. Germline V gives CDR1 GTSNPN, CDR2 SVGIG (reference sequence). The germline V and J ends were trimmed by 0 bases and 6 bases, with 8 bases remaining between them. This CDR3 region has 12 residues. The CDR3 is CAWSVLVAEAFF. The DNA of the CDR3 is TGTGCCTGGAGTGTACTGGTGGCTGAAGCTTTCTTT.

The CDR3 protein is CASSHRPGRQYEQYF. CDR3 in DNA: TGTGCCAGCAGCCACCGACCTGGGCGACAATACGAGCAGTACTTC. This chain uses TRBV7-6 with TRBJ2-5, with D unresolved. The J call may not be correct, given that the DNA end is closer to TRBJ2-7. The CDR3 length is 15 residues. Germline V gene data show CDR1 as SGHVS and CDR2 as FNYEAQ.

This clone turned up a few times. The DNA for the CDR3 is TGTGCCAGTAGTATAGGACAGGGGGTCACAGAGACCCAGTACTTC. Translating it yields CASSIGQGVTETQYF. The J gene is TRBJ2-5, the V gene TRBV19, with 9 bases aligning to TRBD1. Unmatched junction bases numbered 4, after V lost 1 base and J lost 4 bases. Germline lookup yields CDR1 LNHDA and CDR2 SQIVND (reference sequence). The CDR3 length is 15 residues.